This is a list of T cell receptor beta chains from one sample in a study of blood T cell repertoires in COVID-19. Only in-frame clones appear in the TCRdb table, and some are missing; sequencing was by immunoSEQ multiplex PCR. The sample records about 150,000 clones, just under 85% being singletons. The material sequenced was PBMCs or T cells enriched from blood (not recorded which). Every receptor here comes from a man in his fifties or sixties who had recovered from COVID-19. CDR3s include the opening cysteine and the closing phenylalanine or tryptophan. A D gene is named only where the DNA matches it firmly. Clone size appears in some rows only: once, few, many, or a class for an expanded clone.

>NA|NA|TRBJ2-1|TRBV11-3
CASSLSTGMGNEQFF
TGTGCCAGCAGCCTCTCGACAGGAATGGGGAATGAGCAGTTCTTC
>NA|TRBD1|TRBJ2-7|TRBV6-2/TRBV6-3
CASSLQGPLSYEQYF
TGTGCCAGCAGTCTACAGGGGCCCTTGTCCTACGAGCAGTACTTC
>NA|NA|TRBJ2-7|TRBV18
CASSPGGGRSYEQYF
TGTGCCAGCTCACCTGGGGGGGGGCGATCCTACGAGCAGTACTTC
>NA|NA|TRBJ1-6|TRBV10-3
CAITRQAYNSPLHF
TGTGCCATCACCAGACAGGCCTATAATTCACCCCTCCACTTT
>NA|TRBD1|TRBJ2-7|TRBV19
CASSSGTGGDYEQYF
TGTGCCAGTAGTAGCGGGACAGGGGGAGACTACGAGCAGTACTTC
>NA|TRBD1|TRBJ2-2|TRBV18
CASSPRTGSNTGELFF
TGTGCCAGCTCACCGCGGACAGGTTCGAACACCGGGGAGCTGTTTTTT
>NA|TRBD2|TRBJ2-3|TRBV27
CASTGWGGYTDTQYF
TGTGCCAGCACCGGTTGGGGGGGGTACACAGATACGCAGTATTTT
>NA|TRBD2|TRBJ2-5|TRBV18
CASSPPRAGETQETQYF
TGTGCCAGCTCACCACCGAGGGCGGGGGAGACCCAAGAGACCCAGTACTTC
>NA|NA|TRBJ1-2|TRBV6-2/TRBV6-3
CASSYIQGGYTF
TGTGCCAGCAGTTACATACAGGGCGGCTACACCTTC
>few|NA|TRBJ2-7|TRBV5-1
CASSFGQESGEQYF
TGCGCCAGCAGCTTTGGCCAGGAAAGCGGCGAGCAGTACTTC
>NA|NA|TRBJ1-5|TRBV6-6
CASSYADSNQPQHF
TGTGCCAGCAGTTACGCAGATAGCAATCAGCCCCAGCATTTT
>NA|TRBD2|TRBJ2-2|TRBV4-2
CASSQDQLSGGLHTGELFF
TGTGCCAGCAGCCAAGATCAGCTTAGCGGGGGTCTTCACACCGGGGAGCTGTTTTTT
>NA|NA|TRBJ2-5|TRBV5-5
CASSFPFGQEETQYF
TGTGCCAGCAGCTTCCCGTTTGGACAAGAAGAGACCCAGTACTTC
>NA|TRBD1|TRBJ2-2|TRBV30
CAWSQGAGELFF
TGTGCCTGGAGTCAGGGGGCAGGGGAGCTGTTTTTT
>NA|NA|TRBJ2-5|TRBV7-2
CASSLVGGANGETQYF
TGTGCCAGCAGCTTAGTAGGTGGGGCAAACGGGGAGACCCAGTACTTC
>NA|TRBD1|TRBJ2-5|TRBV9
CASSVDSGTGGLETQYF
TGTGCCAGCAGCGTAGATTCCGGGACAGGGGGCTTGGAGACCCAGTACTTC
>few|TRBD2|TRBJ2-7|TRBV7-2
CASSPRTSGGWYF
TGTGCCAGCAGCCCTCGGACTAGCGGGGGATGGTACTTC
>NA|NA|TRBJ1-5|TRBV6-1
CASSAGYGNNQPQHF
TGTGCCAGCAGTGCGGGGTACGGGAACAATCAGCCCCAGCATTTT
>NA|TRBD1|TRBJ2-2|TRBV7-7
CASSLGRGYTGELFF
TGTGCTAGCAGCTTGGGCAGGGGGTACACCGGGGAGCTGTTTTTT
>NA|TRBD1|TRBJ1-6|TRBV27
CASSWTGQGNNSPLHF
TGTGCCAGCAGTTGGACAGGACAGGGCAATAATTCACCCCTCCACTTT
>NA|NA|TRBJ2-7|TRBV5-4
CASSPRGRTYEQYF
TGTGCCAGCAGCCCCAGGGGGAGGACCTACGAGCAGTACTTC